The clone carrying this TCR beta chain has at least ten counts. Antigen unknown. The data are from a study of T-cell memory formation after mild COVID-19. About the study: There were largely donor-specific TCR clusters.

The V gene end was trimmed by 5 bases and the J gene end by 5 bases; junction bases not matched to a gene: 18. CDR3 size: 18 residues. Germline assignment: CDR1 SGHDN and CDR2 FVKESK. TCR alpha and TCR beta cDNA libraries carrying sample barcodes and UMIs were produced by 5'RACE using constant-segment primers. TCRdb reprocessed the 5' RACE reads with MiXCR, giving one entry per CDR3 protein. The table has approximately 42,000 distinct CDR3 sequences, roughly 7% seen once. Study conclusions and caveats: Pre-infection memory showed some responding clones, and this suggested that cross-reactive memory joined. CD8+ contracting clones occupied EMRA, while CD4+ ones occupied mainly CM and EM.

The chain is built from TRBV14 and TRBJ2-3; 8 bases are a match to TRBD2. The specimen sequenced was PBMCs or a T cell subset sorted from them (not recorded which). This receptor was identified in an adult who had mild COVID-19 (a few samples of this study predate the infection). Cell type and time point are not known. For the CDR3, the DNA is TGTGCCAGCAGCTTGTCCTCCTTAGCGGGGAGCGTAAGAGATACGCAGTATTTT. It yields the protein CASSLSSLAGSVRDTQYF. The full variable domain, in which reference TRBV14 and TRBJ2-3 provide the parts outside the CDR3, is EAGVTQFPSHSVIEKGQTVTLRCDPISGHDNLYWYRRVMGKEIKFLLHFVKESKQDESGMPNNRFLAERTGGTYSTLKVQPAELEDSGVYFCASSLSSLAGSVRDTQYFGPGTRLTVL.